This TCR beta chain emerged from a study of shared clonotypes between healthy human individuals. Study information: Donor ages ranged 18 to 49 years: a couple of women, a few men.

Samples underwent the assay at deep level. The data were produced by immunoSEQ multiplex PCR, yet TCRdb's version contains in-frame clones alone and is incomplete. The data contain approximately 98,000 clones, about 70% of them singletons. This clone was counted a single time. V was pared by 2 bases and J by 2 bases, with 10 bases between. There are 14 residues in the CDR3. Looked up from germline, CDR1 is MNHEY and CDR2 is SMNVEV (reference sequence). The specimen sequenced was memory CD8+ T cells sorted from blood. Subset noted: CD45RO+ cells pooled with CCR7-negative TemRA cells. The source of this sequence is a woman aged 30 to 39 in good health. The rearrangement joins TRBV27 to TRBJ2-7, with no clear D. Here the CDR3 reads CASSLGTFPYEQYF. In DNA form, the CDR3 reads TGTGCCAGCAGTTTAGGCACATTTCCCTACGAGCAGTACTTC.